The clone carrying this T cell receptor (beta chain) was seen ten or more times. Antigen specificity is unknown. The sample originates from a study of T cells in Graves' hyperthyroidism and ophthalmopathy. Turning to the study itself: Staff took peripheral blood when the initial diagnosis was made, before any treatment began. Study-wide points: From stable hyperthyroidism, ophthalmopathy was separated by a 13 V-J model.

In germline, CDR1 is LGHDT, CDR2 YNNKEL (reference sequence). The CDR3 extends over 16 amino acids. Germline trimming cut 4 bases from V and 0 bases from J; bases unmatched to any gene: 9. The TCR beta CDR3 regions underwent amplification using RNA transcripts as the source. TCR CDR3 underwent first-round RT-PCR with the HTBI primer set. Each CDR3 protein gets one entry after TCRdb re-called the multiplex PCR reads with MiXCR. The repertoire holds roughly 130,000 distinct CDR3 sequences, with 22% as singletons. Hyperthyroidism, newly diagnosed and lasting under 2 months, affected patients aged 18 to 65.

Specimen: blood. The chain combines TRBV3-1 with TRBJ2-7; TRBD1 matches 7 bases. The sequence derives from a woman aged 45-65 years with Graves' hyperthyroidism that later progressed to Graves' ophthalmopathy. CDR3 protein: CASSPGQETSSYEQYF. The CDR3 nucleotides are TGTGCCAGCAGCCCCGGACAGGAGACGAGCTCCTACGAGCAGTACTTC.